This TCR beta chain was sequenced during a study of beta chain features in type 1 diabetes. TCRB transcripts that were expressed got sequenced, as all of the isolated RNA had been reverse transcribed. For naive, central memory and regulatory T cell samples, reads averaged around 3.6 million. The repertoire was sequenced with immunoSEQ multiplex PCR; TCRdb's copy has only in-frame clones and lacks some. This table holds around 430,000 clones, around 30% found once. Broader study findings: Researchers could not determine here whether HLA type influences TCRB rearrangement. Insertion counts at VDJ junctions were lower in type 1 diabetes patients, who also showed more deletions there.

Sorting gave populations that all exceeded 95% purity. V was pared by 3 bases and J by 5 bases, with 8 bases of the junction left unmatched. Germline V gene sequence: CDR1 SQVTM, CDR2 ANQGSEA. The CDR3 extends over 14 amino acids. To note about this clone: Antigen specificity is unknown.

The V and J genes are TRBV29-1 and TRBJ2-5, with TRBD1 matching over 8 bases. This TCR was sampled from a man aged 18 to 30 in good health. Sequences were obtained from naive CD4+ T cells from blood. This CDR3 reads CSVDSGGGWETQYF. The CDR3 DNA reads as TGCAGCGTTGATTCAGGGGGCGGTTGGGAGACCCAGTACTTC.